This TCR beta chain was sequenced for a study of T cells in Graves' hyperthyroidism and ophthalmopathy. Whole-study findings and limits: From stable hyperthyroidism, ophthalmopathy was separated by a 13 V-J model. Blood also contained most expanded thyroid clonotypes above 0.001. With a median lead of roughly 6.8 months before onset, the model predicted ophthalmopathy.

The CDR3 has 13 amino acids. Germline assignment: CDR1 SEHNR and CDR2 FQNEAQ (reference sequence). Losses at the gene ends were 10 bases for V and 7 bases for J; bases not matched to a gene: 5. Of note for this clonotype: What it binds is unknown.

Amplified TCR beta CDR3 regions derived from RNA transcripts. With the HTBI primer set, the TCR CDR3 went through a first round of RT-PCR. Each CDR3 protein is one row after TCRdb ran MiXCR on the multiplex PCR reads. The data show approximately 380,000 distinct CDR3 sequences, around 20% seen once. The receptor's source is a man younger than 35 with Graves' ophthalmopathy. The chain carries TRBV7-9 and TRBJ2-2; TRBD1 matches 11 bases. The sample taken for sequencing was blood. In nucleotides, the CDR3 is TGTGCCAACGGACAGGGGGCTGTCGGGGAGCTGTTTTTT. Amino acid sequence: CANGQGAVGELFF. The variable domain in full, completed from reference TRBV7-9 and TRBJ2-2, reads DTGVSQNPRHKITKRGQNVTFRCDPISEHNRLYWYRQTLGQGPEFLTYFQNEAQLEKSRLLSDRFSAERPKGSFSTLEIQRTEQGDSAMYLCANGQGAVGELFFGEGSRLTVL.